The 30 T cell receptor beta chains in this list originate from one sample, sequenced in a study of T cell changes during pregnancy in multiple sclerosis (dated by TCRdb to the late 2010s). The library was obtained by the immunoSEQ multiplex PCR assay. TCRdb's version of the immuneACCESS table is confined to in-frame rearrangements and falls short of the full clone set. An unresolved V gene accounts for under half of the shortfall where checked; the remainder is of unknown origin. The sample contains tens of thousands of clones, approximately 93% of them found a single time. The top ten clones comprise about 3% of the sample. The material sequenced was CD8+ T cells from peripheral blood mononuclear cells, taken in the second trimester of pregnancy. The receptors stem from a female donor with multiple sclerosis, enrolled in a pregnancy study.

The V and J genes are TRBV6-4 and TRBJ2-1, with 10 bases matching TRBD2. Unmatched junction bases numbered 2, after V lost 6 bases and J lost 3 bases. Germline CDR1 MRHNA, CDR2 SNTAGT. The CDR3 contains 14 residues. The CDR3 spells CASSGTSDYNEQFF. The CDR3 nucleotides read TGTGCCAGCAGCGGGACTAGCGACTACAATGAGCAGTTCTTC.

The chain recombines TRBV11-3 with TRBJ2-3; 8 positions agree with TRBD2. With 5 bases clipped from V and 6 bases from J, the junction kept 10 bases outside the gene matches. This CDR3 spans 15 amino acids. Germline V CDR1 and CDR2: SGHNT, YENEEA. The CDR3 loop reads CASSPRLAGIDTQYF. The CDR3 bases are TGTGCCAGCAGCCCCCGGCTAGCGGGTATTGATACGCAGTATTTT.

This chain joins TRBV13 and TRBJ1-3; D might be TRBD1 (6 bases). Germline V gene lookup returns CDR1 PRHDT and CDR2 FYEKMQ (reference sequence). This CDR3 comprises 16 residues. Trimming shortened V by 5 bases and J by 2 bases, and 16 bases separated the two germline ends. The CDR3 DNA is TGTGCCAGCAGCCTAGTTGGGGGCTGGACTGGAAACACCATATATTTT. Protein product: CASSLVGGWTGNTIYF.

The V call is TRBV15, the J call TRBJ1-2, with TRBD1 matching over 9 bases. The CDR3 is made up of 17 amino acids. The germline V gene has CDR1 LNHNV and CDR2 YYDKDF (reference sequence). Unmatched junction bases numbered 10, after V lost 3 bases and J lost 2 bases. The CDR3 protein is CATSSGATGTGNYGYTF. The CDR3 DNA follows: TGTGCCACCAGCAGTGGGGCTACCGGGACAGGGAACTATGGCTACACCTTC.

The gene calls are TRBV4-2 and TRBJ1-5; possibly TRBD1 for D (5 bases). V was shortened by 1 base and J by 7 bases, with 14 bases between the two germline ends. Per germline, CDR1 LGHNA and CDR2 YNFKEQ. The CDR3 spans 15 residues. The DNA of the CDR3 is TGTGCCAGCAGCCAAGTTCTCCAGGGCCGGCAGCCCCAGCATTTT. This gives the protein CASSQVLQGRQPQHF.

The rearrangement uses TRBV27 and TRBJ2-7, with D unresolved. This CDR3 has 13 amino acids. V lost 5 bases and J 4 bases, leaving 12 bases between the germline ends. The germline CDR1 and CDR2 sequences are MNHEY and SMNVEV (reference sequence). In DNA form, the CDR3 reads TGTGCCAGCAGTCCCAGTTTCGGGTACGAGCAGTACTTC. Its protein product is CASSPSFGYEQYF.

The chain has TRBV7-9 and TRBJ2-7; maybe TRBD2 (5 bases). Germline V gene lookup returns CDR1 SEHNR and CDR2 FQNEAQ (reference sequence). V dropped 4 bases and J dropped 6 bases, with 16 bases sitting between them. This CDR3 is built from 14 residues. CDR3 loop: CASSSNRGGLEQYF. The DNA for the CDR3 is TGTGCCAGCAGCTCCAACCGGGGTGGGCTCGAGCAGTACTTC. The variable domain in full, with the rest retrieved from reference TRBV7-9 and TRBJ2-7, is DTGVSQNPRHKITKRGQNVTFRCDPISEHNRLYWYRQTLGQGPEFLTYFQNEAQLEKSRLLSDRFSAERPKGSFSTLEIQRTEQGDSAMYLCASSSNRGGLEQYFGPGTRLTVT.

The CDR3 sequence is CASSTGLGEQYF. DNA of the CDR3: TGTGCCAGCAGTACAGGCCTGGGGGAGCAGTACTTC. This chain joins TRBV27 and TRBJ2-7; D may be TRBD1 (5 bases). CDR3 length equals 12 residues. Germline-derived CDR1 and CDR2 are MNHEY and SMNVEV (reference sequence). Trimming cost V 5 bases and J 7 bases, with 12 bases left between them.

CDR3 in amino acids: CASSVDRGTTDTQYF. For the CDR3, the DNA is TGTGCCAGCAGCGTAGACAGGGGTACCACAGATACGCAGTATTTT. The chain joins TRBV9 to TRBJ2-3; 7 nucleotides line up with TRBD1. Per the germline V gene, CDR1 is SGDLS and CDR2 is YYNGEE. Trimming cost V 0 bases and J 2 bases; bases outside gene matches: 3. The CDR3 has 15 amino acids.

The chain links TRBV5-1 to TRBJ2-1, with D possibly being TRBD1 (6 bases). Germline CDR1 is SGHRS and CDR2 is YFSETQ. The CDR3 spans 15 residues. Trimming removed 0 bases from V and 7 bases from J, with 14 bases in between. The CDR3 spells CASSLGQEVRNEQFF. DNA for the CDR3: TGCGCCAGCAGCTTGGGACAGGAGGTCAGGAATGAGCAGTTCTTC. Based on the CDR3 plus reference TRBV5-1 and TRBJ2-1, the full variable domain is KAGVTQTPRYLIKTRGQQVTLSCSPISGHRSVSWYQQTPGQGLQFLFEYFSETQRNKGNFPGRFSGRQFSNSRSEMNVSTLELGDSALYLCASSLGQEVRNEQFFGPGTRLTVL.

V gene TRBV6-4 combines with J gene TRBJ2-1; possible D gene TRBD2, 5 bases. Trimming pared 2 bases from V and 4 bases from J, leaving 6 bases between. Germline-derived CDR1 and CDR2 are MRHNA and SNTAGT. The CDR3 spans 13 residues. In nucleotides, the CDR3 is TGTGCCAGCAGTGACGGGGAGTACAATGAGCAGTTCTTC. Translation: CASSDGEYNEQFF.

This chain joins TRBV13 and TRBJ1-2; D might be TRBD1 (5 bases). CDR1 is PRHDT, CDR2 FYEKMQ, per germline (reference sequence). V lost 3 bases to trimming and J lost 3 bases, with 14 bases between them. The CDR3 spans 15 residues. DNA of the CDR3: TGTGCCAGCAGCTTTGTAGGGGATGTAGACTATGGCTACACCTTC. Its translation: CASSFVGDVDYGYTF.

This clone has only one observation. This chain connects TRBV28 to TRBJ1-5; no reliable D call. The V gene's germline CDR1 is MDHEN and CDR2 SYDVKM. This CDR3 comprises 19 residues. Trimming stripped 1 base from V and 0 bases from J, with 19 bases between. This chain's CDR3 is CASSLSEQKPPYSNQPQHF. The DNA of the CDR3 is TGTGCCAGCAGTTTATCGGAGCAAAAACCACCTTATAGCAATCAGCCCCAGCATTTT.

The rearrangement uses TRBV19 and TRBJ1-5, with 7 nucleotides matching TRBD1. The junction had 10 bases not matched to a gene; V was cut back by 3 bases and J by 8 bases. This CDR3 is 15 amino acids long. The germline CDR1 and CDR2 sequences are LNHDA and SQIVND (reference sequence). As DNA, the CDR3 is TGTGCCAGTAGTATTGCTGGCAGGGGGACGGAGCCCCAGCATTTT. Translated, it gives CASSIAGRGTEPQHF.

The chain couples TRBV28 to TRBJ2-7; 9 bases fit TRBD1. The CDR3 consists of 17 residues. CDR1 is MDHEN and CDR2 is SYDVKM in the germline V gene. The V gene end was trimmed by 4 bases and the J gene end by 7 bases; junction bases not matched to a gene: 17. This CDR3 is CASSSGALDRGSGEQYF. CDR3 nucleotide sequence: TGTGCCAGCAGTTCGGGGGCCCTGGACAGGGGATCGGGAGAGCAGTACTTC.

This clone was detected once. The V gene is TRBV7-9, the J gene TRBJ2-6; D gene uncertain. The CDR3 totals 18 residues. V shed 4 bases and J shed 5 bases, with 21 bases lying between them. Germline CDR1 is SEHNR and CDR2 is FQNEAQ (reference sequence). The CDR3 loop reads CASSSSSYHESRANVLTF. In nucleotides, the CDR3 is TGTGCCAGCAGCTCGAGTTCATACCATGAAAGTCGGGCCAACGTCCTGACTTTC.

The count of this clone is one. The rearrangement joins TRBV5-1 to TRBJ2-6; D call uncertain. The CDR3 consists of 18 residues. Trimming removed 1 base from V and 0 bases from J, with 14 bases in between. Germline V gene data show CDR1 as SGHRS and CDR2 as YFSETQ. CDR3 DNA: TGCGCCAGCAGCTTGAGTCCAGGTTCGCCCTCTGGGGCCAACGTCCTGACTTTC. It codes for CASSLSPGSPSGANVLTF.

The gene calls are TRBV7-2 and TRBJ2-7; D might be TRBD2 (5 bases). The V gene's germline CDR1 is SGHTA and CDR2 FQGNSA. V was clipped by 1 base and J by 2 bases, with 12 bases between them. The length of the CDR3 is 15 residues. The CDR3 spells CASSLGPGLTYEQYF. The CDR3 DNA reads as TGTGCCAGCAGCTTAGGCCCAGGACTCACCTACGAGCAGTACTTC.

The chain recombines TRBV10-3 with TRBJ1-1; D is unresolved. The CDR3 extends over 11 amino acids. Trimming took 10 bases from V and 4 from J, leaving 10 bases between them. Germline V gene data show CDR1 as ENHRY and CDR2 as SYGVKD. The CDR3 loop reads CATMSGTEAFF. The CDR3 DNA sequence: TGTGCCACGATGAGTGGCACTGAAGCTTTCTTT.

The rearrangement uses TRBV7-2 and TRBJ2-1, with 11 positions matching TRBD2. Germline V gene sequence: CDR1 SGHTA, CDR2 FQGNSA. The CDR3 runs 16 residues. V lost 1 base, J lost 5 bases, and 4 bases stayed unmatched. In DNA, the CDR3 is TGTGCCAGCAGCTTAGATTCGGGACTAGCGGACAATGAGCAGTTCTTC. This translates into CASSLDSGLADNEQFF.

The CDR3 here is CASSMSINYGYTF. CDR3 in DNA: TGTGCCAGCAGCATGAGCATTAACTATGGCTACACCTTC. The V gene is TRBV6-6, the J gene TRBJ1-2; no firm D call. The ends were cut back, 6 bases at V and 1 base at J, with 9 bases in the middle. Germline V CDR1 and CDR2: MNHNY, SVGAGI (reference sequence). The CDR3 extends over 13 amino acids.

The rearrangement joins TRBV9 to TRBJ2-1; 8 bases line up with TRBD2. J gave up 0 bases and V 3 bases, and 5 bases lay outside the gene matches. The CDR3 has 16 amino acids. Germline CDR1 is SGDLS and CDR2 is YYNGEE. The CDR3 DNA reads as TGTGCCAGCAGCGACCCTGGACTAGCCTCCTACAATGAGCAGTTCTTC. Translated, it gives CASSDPGLASYNEQFF.

Written as DNA, the CDR3 is TGTGCCAGCAGCCGTGGTCGGGGGTCACGCTACGAGCAGTACTTC. Its protein product is CASSRGRGSRYEQYF. The rearrangement joins TRBV28 to TRBJ2-7; tentatively, D is TRBD2 (6 bases). There are 15 residues in the CDR3. The germline CDR1 and CDR2 sequences are MDHEN and SYDVKM. V was shortened by 6 bases and J by 3 bases, with 18 bases between the two germline ends. Supplemented by reference TRBV28 and TRBJ2-7, the full variable domain reads DVKVTQSSRYLVKRTGEKVFLECVQDMDHENMFWYRQDPGLGLRLIYFSYDVKMKEKGDIPEGYSVSREKKERFSLILESASTNQTSMYLCASSRGRGSRYEQYFGPGTRLTVT.

The V call is TRBV27, the J call TRBJ2-1; weak D call: TRBD2 (6 bases). V was pared by 0 bases and J by 8 bases, with 17 bases between. Germline lookup yields CDR1 MNHEY and CDR2 SMNVEV (reference sequence). The CDR3 spans 16 residues. CDR3 protein: CASSLSGDSRWDEQFF. In nucleotides, the CDR3 is TGTGCCAGCAGTTTATCGGGGGACTCAAGGTGGGATGAGCAGTTCTTC.

The rearrangement links TRBV14 to TRBJ1-5; unclear D gene. Germline assignment: CDR1 SGHDN and CDR2 FVKESK. The CDR3 consists of 16 residues. V was pared by 2 bases and J by 0 bases, with 11 bases between. The CDR3 region is CASSQSWAYSNQPQHF. DNA of the CDR3: TGTGCCAGCAGCCAAAGTTGGGCGTATAGCAATCAGCCCCAGCATTTT. The entire variable domain, with the rest obtained from reference TRBV14 and TRBJ1-5, is as follows: EAGVTQFPSHSVIEKGQTVTLRCDPISGHDNLYWYRRVMGKEIKFLLHFVKESKQDESGMPNNRFLAERTGGTYSTLKVQPAELEDSGVYFCASSQSWAYSNQPQHFGDGTRLSIL.

The chain couples TRBV9 to TRBJ1-3, with 10 bases lining up with TRBD1. The CDR3 sequence is 16 residues long. From germline, CDR1 is SGDLS and CDR2 YYNGEE. J gave up 4 bases and V 3 bases, and 7 bases lay outside the gene matches. The CDR3 sequence: CASSATGTGEGNTIYF. CDR3 nucleotide sequence: TGTGCCAGCAGCGCCACCGGGACAGGGGAGGGAAACACCATATATTTT.

Only a few counts were recorded for this clone. The gene calls are TRBV19 and TRBJ2-7; TRBD2 is a possible D gene (5 bases). CDR3 length: 14 amino acids. V dropped 3 bases and J dropped 3 bases, with 12 bases sitting between them. CDR1 LNHDA and CDR2 SQIVND come from the germline V gene (reference sequence). The CDR3 DNA is TGTGCCAGTAGTATCTTGGCTAGCAGCTACGAGCAGTACTTC. Translation: CASSILASSYEQYF.

The genes are TRBV9 and TRBJ1-1; tentatively, D is TRBD1 (6 bases). With 4 bases removed from V and 4 bases from J, the gap between germline ends came to 11 bases. Germline V gene sequence: CDR1 SGDLS, CDR2 YYNGEE. The CDR3 totals 13 residues. CDR3 DNA sequence: TGTGCCAGCAGCCCAGGGGTCGGCACTGAAGCTTTCTTT. This sequence encodes CASSPGVGTEAFF.

The gene calls are TRBV7-6 and TRBJ2-3; unclear D gene. Deletions cut 4 bases from V and 6 bases from J, with 26 bases between. The germline gives CDR1 SGHVS, CDR2 FNYEAQ. The CDR3 runs 18 residues. CDR3 sequence: CASSSTRAQPLGCDTQYF. The CDR3 bases are TGTGCCAGCAGCTCGACCCGCGCTCAACCCCTGGGCTGTGATACGCAGTATTTT.

The J gene is TRBJ1-1, the V gene TRBV25-1; 7 nucleotides line up with TRBD1. V lost 4 bases to trimming and J lost 1 base; unmatched junction nucleotides: 6. CDR1 is MGHDK, CDR2 SYGVNS, per germline. CDR3 length equals 15 residues. The DNA of the CDR3 is TGTGCCAGCAGTGCCGGGACAGCTCGGAACACTGAAGCTTTCTTT. This gives the protein CASSAGTARNTEAFF.